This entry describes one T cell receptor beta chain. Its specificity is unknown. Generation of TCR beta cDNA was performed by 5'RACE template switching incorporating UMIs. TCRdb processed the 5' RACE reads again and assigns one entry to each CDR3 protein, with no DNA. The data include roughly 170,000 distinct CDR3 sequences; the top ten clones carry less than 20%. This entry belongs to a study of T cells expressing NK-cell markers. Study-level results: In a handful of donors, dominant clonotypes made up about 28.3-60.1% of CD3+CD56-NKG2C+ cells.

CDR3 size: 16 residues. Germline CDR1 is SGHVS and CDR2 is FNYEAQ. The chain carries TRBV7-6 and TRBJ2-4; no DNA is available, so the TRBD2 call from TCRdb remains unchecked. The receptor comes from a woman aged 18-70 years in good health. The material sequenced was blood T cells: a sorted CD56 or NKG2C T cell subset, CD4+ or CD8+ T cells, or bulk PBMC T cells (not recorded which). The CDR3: CASSPSSSSAKNIQYF. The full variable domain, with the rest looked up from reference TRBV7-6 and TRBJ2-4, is GAGVSQSPRYKVTKRGQDVALRCDPISGHVSLYWYRQALGQGPEFLTYFNYEAQQDKSGLPNDRFSAERPEGSISTLTIQRTEQRDSAMYRCASSPSSSSAKNIQYFGAGTRLSVL.